These 12 T cell receptor beta chains originate from one sample sequenced in a study of human T cells and chemical hapten exposure. Each CDR3 protein is one row after TCRdb ran MiXCR on the RACE reads. The table includes more than 100,000 distinct CDR3 sequences, approximately 13% detected once. Stated time point: pre-sensitization, week 0. This sample's treatment: therapeutic diphenylcyclopropenone sensitization with weekly scalp DPC. The sequencing used whole blood, collected in connection with sensitization to the hapten diphenylcyclopropenone (DPC). The receptors derive from a woman aged 18-29 years with alopecia areata. Some clones in this sample may be carry-over from other donors' samples.

V gene TRBV12-3 or TRBV12-4 combines with J gene TRBJ2-7; 7 bases are shared with TRBD1. CDR3 length: 12 residues. Losses at the gene ends were 6 bases for V and 5 bases for J; bases not matched to a gene: 4. The CDR3 DNA sequence: TGTGCCAGCAGGACAGGGCCCCACGAGCAGTACTTC. It yields the protein CASRTGPHEQYF.

The chain employs TRBV11-1 and TRBJ2-7; 8 bases fit TRBD2. CDR3 length: 18 residues. The V segment lost 5 bases and the J segment 0 bases; nucleotides outside the gene matches: 15. Germline CDR1 SGHAT, CDR2 FQDESV (reference sequence). The CDR3 nucleotides are TGTGCCAGCAGCCCAGAGAGGACCGGACTAGCATCCTCCTACGAGCAGTACTTC. Amino acids: CASSPERTGLASSYEQYF. The whole variable domain, remainder taken from reference TRBV11-1 and TRBJ2-7, is EAEVAQSPRYKITEKSQAVAFWCDPISGHATLYWYRQILGQGPELLVQFQDESVVDDSQLPKDRFSAERLKGVDSTLKIQPAELGDSAMYLCASSPERTGLASSYEQYFGPGTRLTVT.

This clonotype was observed at least ten times. The chain recombines TRBV7-6 with TRBJ2-7, with D hard to call. There are 13 residues in the CDR3. CDR1 is SGHVS, CDR2 FNYEAQ, per germline. Trimming shortened V by 11 bases and J by 0 bases, and 14 bases separated the two germline ends. CDR3 protein: CASAAGISYEQYF. DNA of the CDR3: TGTGCCTCAGCCGCAGGTATCTCCTACGAGCAGTACTTC.

The chain joins TRBV10-3 to TRBJ1-5, with 8 bases fitting TRBD1. The CDR3 is 15 residues long. Germline V CDR1 and CDR2: ENHRY, SYGVKD. V shed 6 bases, J shed 3 bases, and the junction held 7 bases outside the gene matches. In DNA form, the CDR3 reads TGTGCCATCAGCCAAGGGGACAGGACCAATCAGCCCCAGCATTTT. Protein product: CAISQGDRTNQPQHF.

This clonotype was observed a few times. The genes are TRBV12-3 or TRBV12-4 and TRBJ1-5, with TRBD1 identical over 8 bases. CDR3 length: 14 residues. Trimming at V came to 7 bases and at J to 2 bases, leaving 4 bases not matched to a gene. CDR3 sequence: CASTWGQGNQPQHF. In DNA, the CDR3 is TGTGCCAGCACCTGGGGACAGGGCAATCAGCCCCAGCATTTT.

Of note for this clonotype: A much larger clone lies a single base off, so this may be a read error. The chain is built from TRBV12-3 or TRBV12-4 and TRBJ2-3; no firm D call. The CDR3 has 10 amino acids. The CDR3 is CASAADTLYF. The CDR3 DNA reads as TGTGCCAGCGCAGCAGATACGCTGTATTTT.

This chain links TRBV9 with TRBJ2-5; 9 bases fit TRBD2. The CDR3 has 15 amino acids. Germline assignment: CDR1 SGDLS and CDR2 YYNGEE. V was clipped by 3 bases and J by 1 base; unmatched bases: 4. The CDR3 nucleotides are TGTGCCAGCAGCGGTAGCGGGGGCCTCCAAGAGACCCAGTACTTC. The encoded protein is CASSGSGGLQETQYF.

This chain uses TRBV6-5 with TRBJ1-1, with no clear D. The CDR3 extends over 10 amino acids. Germline-derived CDR1 and CDR2 are MNHEY and SVGAGI. The V gene lost 11 bases and the J gene lost 5 bases, with 9 bases spanning the gap. The CDR3 nucleotides are TGTGCCTCGGAGTTTACTGAAGCTTTCTTT. As protein: CASEFTEAFF.

This clonotype was counted a few times. The chain couples TRBV7-8 to TRBJ2-1, with 12 bases identical to TRBD1. CDR3 size: 15 residues. V trimming: 2 bases; J trimming: 8 bases; junction bases outside the gene matches: 4. The germline V gene has CDR1 SGHVS and CDR2 FQNEAQ. The CDR3 loop is CASSLSGTGGDEQFF. For the CDR3, the DNA is TGTGCCAGCAGCTTAAGTGGGACAGGGGGCGATGAGCAGTTCTTC.

This clonotype was seen repeatedly, ten times or more. The rearrangement links TRBV19 to TRBJ2-2; D may be TRBD2 (6 bases). Germline V gene lookup returns CDR1 LNHDA and CDR2 SQIVND (reference sequence). With 5 bases removed from V and 0 bases from J, the gap between germline ends came to 16 bases. CDR3 length: 17 amino acids. CDR3 nucleotides: TGTGCCAGTAGTTCCCGCCGGGCGGGGACGAACACCGGGGAGCTGTTTTTT. Protein product: CASSSRRAGTNTGELFF.

This clonotype occurred many times. The V call is TRBV29-1, the J call TRBJ1-1, with D unclear. Trimming removed 5 bases at V and 0 bases at J, with 7 bases between. CDR3 length equals 12 residues. Germline assignment: CDR1 SQVTM and CDR2 ANQGSEA. The CDR3 region is CSVPYMNTEAFF. The DNA for the CDR3 is TGCAGCGTTCCCTACATGAACACTGAAGCTTTCTTT.

This clonotype was recorded a few times. The chain couples TRBV20-1 to TRBJ2-1; the D gene could be TRBD1 or TRBD2 (7 bases each). The CDR3 runs to 16 residues. Between the trimmed V and J ends, which lost 1 base and 6 bases, there was a span of 19 bases. Germline CDR1 reads DFQATT; CDR2 reads SNEGSKA (reference sequence). This chain's CDR3 is CSARVGSRGGLNEQFF. Here the CDR3 DNA reads TGCAGTGCTAGAGTGGGTTCCAGGGGGGGCCTCAATGAGCAGTTCTTC.